This T cell receptor (beta chain) was sequenced in a study of cytomegalovirus exposure and HLA in healthy donors. General study points: As a later analysis revealed, most CMV-associated TCR beta chains appeared HLA-restricted. It was in a later analysis that TCR association rates were seen to vary by HLA locus, highest for DRB1 and lowest for HLA-C. Presence/absence analyses supposed approximately even sequencing depth among donors.

Only one count was recorded for this clone. Its antigen is unknown. PCR involved 60 Vbeta and 13 Jbeta primers. Authors' data handling: There were around 80 million unique TCR beta chains by a later count, and approximately 12 million of them were shared. Using immunoSEQ multiplex PCR, the repertoire was profiled, and TCRdb retains in-frame clones only, with some absent. V and J calls and clone size come straight from that table; D and trimming were deduced from the DNA. The sample records about 170,000 clones, approximately 84% being singletons. Germline V gives CDR1 SGHRS, CDR2 YFSETQ. The CDR3 has 14 amino acids. V lost 3 bases to trimming and J lost 3 bases; unmatched junction nucleotides: 3.

The TCR sequence derives from a man younger than 45 in good health and CMV-seropositive. This chain joins TRBV5-1 and TRBJ1-2, with 9 bases fitting TRBD1. The sequenced sample was PBMCs. The CDR3 spells CASSWDRVDYGYTF. The CDR3 DNA reads TGCGCCAGCAGCTGGGACAGGGTGGACTATGGCTACACCTTC.